The source of this T cell receptor delta chain is a study of γδ T cells in repeated Plasmodium falciparum infection. For the study at large: Each infection was followed by sampling at 21 days, plus baseline and some pre-infection draws. Study conclusions and caveats: Compared with Australian children, Malian Vdelta2-negative repertoires seemed more clonal, less diverse, less shared.

This clone was detected many times. The antigen remains undetermined. This likely stems from a read error, as it lies one base from a far larger clone. With V trimmed by 0 bases and J by 3 bases, 33 bases remained unmatched. The CDR3 loop spans 25 amino acids. Germline-derived CDR1 and CDR2 are TSWWSYY and QGS. Bulk repertoires came from Vgamma9/Vdelta2+ or Vdelta2-negative gammadelta T cells flow-sorted from PBMC. TCRdb reran clone calling via CATT on the multiplex PCR reads. The sample lists roughly 86,000 delta-chain clones; more than 1.4% were seen once. This TCR derives from a pool of human donors (malaria-infected and uninfected, not separated). The gene calls are TRDV1 and TRDJ1; 8 bases match TRDD3. Sequencing was carried out using gamma-delta T cells from blood. CDR3 residues: CALGELGPPLGPLDWGELYADKLIF. CDR3 in DNA: TGTGCTCTTGGGGAACTAGGACCCCCCTTAGGGCCCCTCGACTGGGGGGAATTGTACGCCGATAAACTCATCTTT.